This record looks at one T cell receptor beta chain sequence and its context. Antigen unknown. TCRdb re-called the 5' RACE reads and catalogs CDR3 proteins one per entry, DNA excluded. The sample holds 300,000 to 450,000 distinct CDR3 sequences. The data derive from a study of T cells expressing NK-cell markers. For the study at large: Of eight sequenced donors, seven were HCMV-seropositive and one HCMV-seronegative.

General study findings and limits: Dominant NKG2C+ clonotypes made up about 1.0-7.5% of CD8+ T cells in six donors.

The sample taken for sequencing was blood T cells: a sorted CD56 or NKG2C T cell subset, CD4+ or CD8+ T cells, or bulk PBMC T cells (not recorded which). The sequence came from a man aged 18-75 years in good health.

CDR3: CASSADGAARNF. The chain couples TRBV5-1 to TRBJ1-2; TCRdb calls TRBD1, which cannot be checked without DNA. This CDR3 is 12 amino acids long. From germline, CDR1 is SGHRS and CDR2 YFSETQ.